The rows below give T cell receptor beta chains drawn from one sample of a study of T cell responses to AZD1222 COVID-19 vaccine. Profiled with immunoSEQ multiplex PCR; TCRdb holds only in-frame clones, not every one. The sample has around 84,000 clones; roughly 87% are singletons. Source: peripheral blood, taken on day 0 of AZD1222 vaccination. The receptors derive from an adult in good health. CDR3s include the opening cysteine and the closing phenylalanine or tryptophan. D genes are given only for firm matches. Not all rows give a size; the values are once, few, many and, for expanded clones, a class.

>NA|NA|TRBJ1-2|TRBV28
CASSVGGAGGYTF
TGTGCCAGCAGTGTAGGAGGGGCGGGTGGCTACACCTTC
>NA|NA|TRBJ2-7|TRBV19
CASSIVVSTRYEQYF
TGTGCCAGTAGTATTGTCGTATCGACACGGTACGAGCAGTACTTC
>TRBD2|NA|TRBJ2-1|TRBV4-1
CASSQVAGVNEQFF
TGCGCCAGCAGCCAAGTTGCGGGAGTTAATGAGCAGTTCTTC
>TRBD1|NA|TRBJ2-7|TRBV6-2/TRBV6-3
CASSYGLPGQGSYEQYF
TGTGCCAGCAGTTACGGGCTACCGGGACAGGGGAGCTACGAGCAGTACTTC
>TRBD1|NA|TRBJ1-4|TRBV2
CASSPRTGREEKLFF
TGTGCCAGCAGTCCTCGGACAGGGAGAGAGGAAAAACTGTTTTTT
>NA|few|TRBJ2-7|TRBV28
CACPEGVF
TGTGCCTGCCCCGAGGGGGTCTTC
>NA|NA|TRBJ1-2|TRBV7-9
CASSQVWDNYGYTF
TGTGCCAGCAGTCAGGTTTGGGATAACTATGGCTACACCTTC
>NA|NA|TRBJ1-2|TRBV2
CASSEEGGYGYTF
TGTGCCAGCAGTGAAGAAGGGGGGTATGGCTACACCTTC
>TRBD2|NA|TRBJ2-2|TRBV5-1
CASSLAGLAGSGELFF
TGCGCCAGCAGCTTGGCCGGACTAGCGGGATCCGGGGAGCTGTTTTTT
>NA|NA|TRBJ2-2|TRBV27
CASNRGTGELFF
TGTGCCAGCAACCGGGGCACCGGGGAGCTGTTTTTT
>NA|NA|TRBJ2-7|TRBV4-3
CASSQVDTSYEQYF
TGCGCCAGCAGCCAAGTCGACACTTCCTACGAGCAGTACTTC
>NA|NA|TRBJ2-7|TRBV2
CASRAGYEQYF
TGTGCCAGCAGGGCTGGCTACGAGCAGTACTTC
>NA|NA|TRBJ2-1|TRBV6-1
CASSEIEPYKGEQFF
TGTGCCAGCAGTGAAATAGAACCCTACAAGGGTGAGCAGTTCTTC
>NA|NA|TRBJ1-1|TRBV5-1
CASSLVGTEAFF
TGCGCCAGCAGCTTGGTTGGGACTGAAGCTTTCTTT
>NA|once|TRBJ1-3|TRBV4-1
CASSQGVRGPLRNTIYF
TGCGCCAGCAGCCAGGGGGTAAGAGGACCTCTGAGAAACACCATATATTTT
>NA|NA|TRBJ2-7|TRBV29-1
CSVDSGLDEQYF
TGCAGCGTTGACAGCGGGCTTGACGAGCAGTACTTC
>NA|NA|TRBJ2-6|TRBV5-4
CASSLKTSGANVLTF
TGTGCCAGCAGCTTGAAAACCTCTGGGGCCAACGTCCTGACTTTC
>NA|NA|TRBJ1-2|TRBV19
CASSIFGNGYTF
TGTGCCAGTAGTATTTTCGGAAATGGCTACACCTTC
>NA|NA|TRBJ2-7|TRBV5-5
CASSLRGLVTQSEQYF
TGTGCCAGCAGCCTTAGGGGTCTCGTCACCCAAAGCGAGCAGTACTTC
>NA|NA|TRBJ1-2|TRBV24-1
CATSGPPLGASNYGYTF
TGTGCCACCAGTGGGCCCCCCCTGGGGGCCTCTAACTATGGCTACACCTTC
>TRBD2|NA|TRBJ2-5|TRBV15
CATSREPRLAGGLETQYF
TGTGCCACCAGCAGAGAGCCCCGGCTAGCGGGAGGGCTAGAGACCCAGTACTTC
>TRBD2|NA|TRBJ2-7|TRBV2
CANILAGAAYEQYF
TGTGCCAACATACTAGCGGGAGCGGCCTACGAGCAGTACTTC
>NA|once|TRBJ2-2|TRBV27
CASSPQVNTGELFF
TGTGCCAGCAGTCCCCAGGTGAACACCGGGGAGCTGTTTTTT
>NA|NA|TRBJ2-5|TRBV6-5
CASSTDSGLETQYF
TGTGCCAGCAGTACCGACAGCGGGCTAGAGACCCAGTACTTC
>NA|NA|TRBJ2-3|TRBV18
CASSRSETDTQYF
TGTGCCAGCTCCCGCAGCGAGACAGATACGCAGTATTTT
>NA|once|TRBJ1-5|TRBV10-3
CAISERVGGNQPQHF
TGTGCCATCAGTGAACGGGTGGGGGGCAATCAGCCCCAGCATTTT
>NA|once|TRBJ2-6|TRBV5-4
CASSLAAVSGANVLTF
TGTGCCAGCAGCTTGGCCGCGGTCTCTGGGGCCAACGTCCTGACTTTC
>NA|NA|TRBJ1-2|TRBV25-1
CASSGPLGINYGYTF
TGTGCCAGCAGTGGCCCTCTGGGAATTAACTATGGCTACACCTTC
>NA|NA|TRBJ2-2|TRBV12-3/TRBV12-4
CASSLKGTGELFF
TGTGCCAGCAGTTTAAAGGGGACCGGGGAGCTGTTTTTT
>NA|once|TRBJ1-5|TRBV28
CASSLGISQPQHF
TGTGCCAGCAGTTTAGGGATTAGTCAGCCCCAGCATTTT
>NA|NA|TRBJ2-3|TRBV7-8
CASSPGASRLTDTQYF
TGTGCCAGCAGTCCGGGGGCTAGCAGATTGACAGATACGCAGTATTTT
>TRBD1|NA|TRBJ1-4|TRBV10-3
CATSGGSNEKLFF
TGTGCCACCTCAGGGGGAAGTAATGAAAAACTGTTTTTT
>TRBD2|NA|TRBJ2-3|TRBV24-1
CATSDLQGLAGSTDTQYF
TGTGCCACCAGTGATTTGCAGGGACTAGCGGGGAGCACAGATACGCAGTATTTT
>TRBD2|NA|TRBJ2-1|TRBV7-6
CASSLATGGAYNEQFF
TGTGCCAGCAGCTTAGCCACGGGGGGGGCCTACAATGAGCAGTTCTTC
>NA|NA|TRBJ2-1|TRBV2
CASSEVGAEQFF
TGTGCCAGCAGTGAAGTCGGAGCGGAGCAGTTCTTC
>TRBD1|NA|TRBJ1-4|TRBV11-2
CASSPRDRVGEKLFF
TGTGCCAGCAGCCCTCGGGACAGGGTAGGGGAAAAACTGTTTTTT
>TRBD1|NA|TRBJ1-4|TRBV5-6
CASSEPGQGNEKLFF
TGTGCCAGCAGCGAACCGGGACAGGGGAATGAAAAACTGTTTTTT
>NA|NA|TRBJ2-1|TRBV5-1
CASSQDSPFDLEQFF
TGCGCCAGCAGCCAGGACTCCCCGTTTGATCTAGAGCAGTTCTTC
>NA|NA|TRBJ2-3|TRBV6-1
CASSAGRLDSADTQYF
TGTGCCAGCAGTGCCGGTAGGTTGGACTCCGCAGATACGCAGTATTTT
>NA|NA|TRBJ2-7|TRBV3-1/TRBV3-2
CASSQASGSYEQYF
TGTGCCAGCAGCCAAGCCAGCGGTTCCTACGAGCAGTACTTC
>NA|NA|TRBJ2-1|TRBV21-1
CASRSLGTSGYRGYNEQFF
TGTGCCAGCAGAAGTTTGGGGACTAGCGGCTATAGGGGCTACAATGAGCAGTTCTTC
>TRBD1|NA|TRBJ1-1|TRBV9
CASSAGQGNTEAFF
TGTGCCAGCAGCGCTGGACAGGGAAACACTGAAGCTTTCTTT
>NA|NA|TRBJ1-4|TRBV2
CASLQGSSTNEKLFF
TGTGCCAGCCTACAGGGCTCGTCAACTAATGAAAAACTGTTTTTT
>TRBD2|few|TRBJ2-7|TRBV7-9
CASSLARTSVDEQYF
TGTGCCAGCAGCTTAGCCCGGACTAGCGTGGACGAGCAGTACTTC
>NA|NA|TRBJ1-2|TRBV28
CASSTGTPNYGYTF
TGTGCCAGCAGTACCGGGACACCTAACTATGGCTACACCTTC
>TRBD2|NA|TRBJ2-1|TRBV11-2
CASSLGVTSGMGEQFF
TGTGCCAGCAGCTTGGGAGTTACTAGCGGGATGGGGGAGCAGTTCTTC
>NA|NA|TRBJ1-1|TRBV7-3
CASSLLGGHTEAFF
TGTGCCAGCAGCTTATTAGGGGGGCACACTGAAGCTTTCTTT
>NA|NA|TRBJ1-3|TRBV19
CASSIVPPGHTNSGNTIYF
TGTGCCAGTAGTATAGTACCCCCGGGACATACGAACTCTGGAAACACCATATATTTT
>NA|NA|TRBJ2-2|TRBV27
CASTTVETGELFF
TGTGCCTCCACCACCGTCGAGACCGGGGAGCTGTTTTTT
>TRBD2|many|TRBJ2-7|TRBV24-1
CATSDKTSLHQQYF
TGTGCCACCAGTGACAAGACTAGCTTGCATCAGCAGTACTTC
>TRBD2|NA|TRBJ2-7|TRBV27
CASSGRPRYEQYF
TGTGCCAGTAGCGGGAGGCCCCGGTACGAGCAGTACTTC